This T cell receptor (beta chain) was identified during a study of T cells in tuberculosis (dated by TCRdb to the late 2010s). In terms of the full investigation: The study combined CD1B tetramers and high-throughput TCR immunosequencing to characterize T cells specific for the mycobacterial lipid antigen glucose monomycolate (GMM). In a South African clinical cohort, IGRA-negative adolescents, IGRA-positive adolescents with latent tuberculosis and adults with active tuberculosis were compared, with ten people in each group. What the research found in general, with its limitations: An accuracy of 87% (AUROC 0.85 to 0.95) was reached by a classifier using the diverse GMM-specific repertoire, compared with 60% to 70% accuracy when GEM motif frequencies were used. Shorter CDR3-alpha lengths in active tuberculosis patients partly drove the smaller NN-distances, and the TCR-beta difference was not statistically significant. Clinical samples were chosen by availability of cryopreserved specimens, and active tuberculosis cases were adults while controls were adolescents. Compared with IGRA-negative controls, TCR-alpha repertoires from active tuberculosis had smaller mean NN-distances to GMM-specific TCRs, which suggests clonal expansion of these TCRs.

TCR libraries were generated with the immunoSEQ multiplex PCR assay, using TCR-beta and/or TCR-alpha/delta assays for each sample. The amplified TCR libraries were sequenced on the Illumina high-throughput platform. Per the original workflow: Clustering and dimensionality reduction were performed using pairwise TCRdist distances among GMM-specific receptors from ex vivo sorted or in vitro expanded T cells. Each clinical repertoire was assigned a mean NN-distance score, defined as the average TCRdist to the nearest 10% of tetramer-positive reference sequences. To compute GEM TCR motif frequency, the fraction of unique TCRs matching known GEM sequences by V/J usage and CDR3 length was calculated. Linear discriminant analysis with leave-one-out cross-validation, implemented in scikit-learn, was used to classify active tuberculosis. TCRdb mirrors the immuneACCESS table, restricted to in-frame sequences. Some clones are absent from its copies; in checked studies, under half trace to an unresolved V gene, and the reason for the others is unknown. Clone size and V and J calls were adopted from that table, with D and trimming inferred from the DNA. A total of about 36,000 clones appear in this sample, about 93% of them only once. Over 6.5% of the sample is taken by the ten largest.

At study entry, adolescents were screened for latent tuberculosis infection using a tuberculin skin test and the QuantiFERON-TB GOLD In-Tube IGRA. Unsorted cryopreserved PBMC were immunosequenced, covering on average approximately 96,000 T cells per clinical donor. Eleven high schools in the Worcester region of the Western Cape, South Africa, served as enrollment sites for adolescents aged 12 to 18 years. About ten M. tuberculosis-infected adolescents and roughly ten uninfected adolescents, matched for age and sex, were selected. PBMC from adolescents were isolated by density centrifugation from freshly drawn heparinized blood and were then cryopreserved. The cysteine opens and the phenylalanine closes a CDR3 of 15 amino acids. Just the 45-base CDR3 DNA is kept, in frame starting at base 1. CDR1 LNHDA and CDR2 SQIVND were looked up in the germline V gene (reference sequence). The V and J ends are trimmed by 1 base and 0 bases, leaving 9 bases between them.

Points on this clone: Which antigen it targets is not known. Qualities for individual bases were not recorded, and no much larger clone is one base off.

The material sequenced was PBMCs. The clonotype originates from a donor aged 5 to 30 with latent tuberculosis or without tuberculosis infection. The V gene is TRBV19 and the J gene is TRBJ1-2; no D gene can be assigned with confidence. The CDR3 region: CASSIGSRANYGYTF. Here is the DNA: TGTGCCAGTAGTATAGGGAGCCGGGCTAACTATGGCTACACCTTC.